The subject of this entry is one TCR beta chain. What it binds is unknown. The record originates from a study of CD8+CD57+ T cells in acquired aplastic anemia. Background on the study: Read counts for CD4+ cells (from healthy donors) averaged about 11 million.

Researchers used genomic DNA as the template to profile TCR beta VDJ and CDR3. TCRdb ran MiXCR on the reads and lists one entry per CDR3 protein. This sample yields fewer than 250,000 distinct CDR3 sequences, of which approximately 49% are seen a single time; about a sixth belongs to the top ten. Whole-study findings and limits: Patients versus controls showed no significant CD8+ Simpson's diversity difference.

This CDR3 spans 16 amino acids. The germline V gene encodes CDR1 SGHTA and CDR2 FQGNSA. V was trimmed by 1 base and J by 3 bases, leaving 10 bases between them. The J gene is TRBJ1-6, the V gene TRBV7-2; no clear D. The specimen sequenced was sorted CD4+, CD8+, or CD8+CD57+ T cells (not recorded which) from PBMCs. The source is a human donor in good health, serving as a control. The CDR3 DNA reads as TGTGCCAGCAGCTTAGACCCGGGCCTCTATAATTCACCCCTCCACTTT. It is translated as CASSLDPGLYNSPLHF.